The rows below give T cell receptor beta chains drawn from one sample of a study of blood T cell repertoires in COVID-19. Assay used: immunoSEQ multiplex PCR; TCRdb lists only in-frame clones, some missing. The sample records some 230,000 clones, about four fifths being singletons. Input material: PBMCs or T cells enriched from blood (not recorded which). These receptors were collected from a woman aged 40 to 50 with acute COVID-19. Both conserved end residues are part of each CDR3. Part of the rows lack a size; the others show once, few, many or a class for expanded clones.

>TRBV11-2|-|TRBJ1-1
CASSPPLRTMNTEAFF
>TRBV6-1|-|TRBJ1-1
CASSEERAGATEAFF
>TRBV18|few|TRBJ2-5
CASSPVRGGETQYF
>TRBV4-2|-|TRBJ1-6
CASRRAVDNSPLHF
>TRBV7-2|-|TRBJ1-3
CASSPQASGNTIYF
>TRBV5-1|-|TRBJ1-6
CASSGTGTVNSPLHF
>TRBV19|-|TRBJ2-7
CASSTGTGPYEQYF
>TRBV5-6|-|TRBJ1-5
CASSLAGTGKQPQHF
>TRBV10-3|-|TRBJ2-5
CAIREASGIQETQYF
>TRBV27|-|TRBJ2-7
CASSLSSSSVRGYF
>TRBV5-1|-|TRBJ2-7
CASSFTSGSLGEQYF
>TRBV11-2|-|TRBJ2-1
CASSFLQGVGNEQFF
>TRBV27|-|TRBJ2-2
CASSSPRSGTGELFF
>TRBV28|once|TRBJ2-2
CASSLTSGTNTGELFF
>TRBV6-5|-|TRBJ2-1
CASQARERYNEQFF
>TRBV7-9|-|TRBJ2-7
CASSTGTGYGSQYF